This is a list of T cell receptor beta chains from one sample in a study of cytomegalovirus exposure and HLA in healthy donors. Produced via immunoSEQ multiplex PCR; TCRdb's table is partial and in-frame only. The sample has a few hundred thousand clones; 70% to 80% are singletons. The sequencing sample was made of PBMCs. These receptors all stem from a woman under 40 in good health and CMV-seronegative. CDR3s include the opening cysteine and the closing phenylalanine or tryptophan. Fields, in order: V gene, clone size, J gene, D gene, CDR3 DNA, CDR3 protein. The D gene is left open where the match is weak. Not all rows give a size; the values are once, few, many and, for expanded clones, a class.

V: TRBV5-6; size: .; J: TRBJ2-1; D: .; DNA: TGTGCCAGCAGCTCACCCCCCGGAGCGATTAGCTCCTACAATGAGCAGTTCTTC; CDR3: CASSSPPGAISSYNEQFF
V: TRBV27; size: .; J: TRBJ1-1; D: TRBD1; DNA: TGTGCCAGCAGTACATCACAGGGGGCTTACACTGAAGCTTTCTTT; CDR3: CASSTSQGAYTEAFF
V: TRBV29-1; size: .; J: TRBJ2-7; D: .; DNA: TGCAGCGTTGAAGATCCGAGGCCTAGCGTCCACGAGCAGTACTTC; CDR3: CSVEDPRPSVHEQYF
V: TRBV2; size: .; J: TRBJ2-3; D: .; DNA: TGTGCCAGCAGCACGACATTGAGCACAGATACGCAGTATTTT; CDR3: CASSTTLSTDTQYF
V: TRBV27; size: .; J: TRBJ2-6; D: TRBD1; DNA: TGTGCCAGCAGTCTTCGGACAGGGAATGCTGGGGCCAACGTCCTGACTTTC; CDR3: CASSLRTGNAGANVLTF
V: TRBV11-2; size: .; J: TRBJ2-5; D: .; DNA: TGTGCCAGCAGCTTAGCGGAGGGTTTGTCGGCGACCCAGTACTTC; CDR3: CASSLAEGLSATQYF
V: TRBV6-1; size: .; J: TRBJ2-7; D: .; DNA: TGTGCCAGCAGCAGGGGGGTTGGTTCCGAGCAGTACTTC; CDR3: CASSRGVGSEQYF
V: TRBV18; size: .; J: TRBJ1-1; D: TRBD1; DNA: TGTGCCAGCTCACCGAGGACAGGGCATATCACTGAAGCTTTCTTT; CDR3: CASSPRTGHITEAFF
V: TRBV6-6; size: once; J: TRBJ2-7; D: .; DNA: TGTGCCAGCAGTTTAAGAGGATCCTACGAGCAGTACTTC; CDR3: CASSLRGSYEQYF
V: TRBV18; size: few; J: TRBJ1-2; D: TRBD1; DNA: TGTGCCAGCTCACCGCCGGGACAGAGCTATGGCTACACCTTC; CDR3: CASSPPGQSYGYTF
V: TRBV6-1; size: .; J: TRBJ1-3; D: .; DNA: TGTGCCAGCAGTGCAAAGGGGCAGTCTGGAAACACCATATATTTT; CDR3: CASSAKGQSGNTIYF
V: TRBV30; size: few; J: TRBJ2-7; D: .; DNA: TGTGCCTGGAGTCCCGGGGACGAGCAGTACTTC; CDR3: CAWSPGDEQYF
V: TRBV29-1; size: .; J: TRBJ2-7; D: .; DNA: TGCAGCGTAAGGGGGGGTAGCTCCTACGAGCAGTACTTC; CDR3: CSVRGGSSYEQYF
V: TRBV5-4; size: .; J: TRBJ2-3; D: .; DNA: TGTGCCAGCAGCTTCCGGACAGGCACAGATACGCAGTATTTT; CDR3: CASSFRTGTDTQYF
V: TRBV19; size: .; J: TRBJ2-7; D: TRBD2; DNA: TGTGCCAGTAGTATAGGACTAGCCGAAACCTACGAGCAGTACTTC; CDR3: CASSIGLAETYEQYF
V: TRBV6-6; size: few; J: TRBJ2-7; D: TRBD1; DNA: TGTGCCAGCAGTTACGTAGGGGGCAAGAGGTACGAGCAGTACTTC; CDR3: CASSYVGGKRYEQYF
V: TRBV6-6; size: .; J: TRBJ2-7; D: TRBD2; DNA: TGTGCCAGCAGGGGACTAGCGGAGGACTACGAGCAGTACTTC; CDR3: CASRGLAEDYEQYF
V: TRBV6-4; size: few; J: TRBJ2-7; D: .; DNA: TGTGCCAGCAGTTCGGACAAGCCCAAATCCTACGAGCAGTACTTC; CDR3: CASSSDKPKSYEQYF
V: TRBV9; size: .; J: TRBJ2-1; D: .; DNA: TGTGCCAGCAGCGACGTCGGGGAGATAAATGAGCAGTTCTTC; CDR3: CASSDVGEINEQFF
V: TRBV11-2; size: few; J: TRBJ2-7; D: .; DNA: TGTGCCAGCAGCTTAGGACAGTACGAGCAGTACTTC; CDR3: CASSLGQYEQYF
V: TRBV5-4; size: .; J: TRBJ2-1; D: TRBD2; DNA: TGTGCCAGCAGCTTCGGAACTAGCGGGAGTAATGAGCAGTTCTTC; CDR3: CASSFGTSGSNEQFF
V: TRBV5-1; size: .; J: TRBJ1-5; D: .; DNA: TGCGCCAGCAGCCCCGGTGAGGGAACTCAGCCCCAGCATTTT; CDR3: CASSPGEGTQPQHF
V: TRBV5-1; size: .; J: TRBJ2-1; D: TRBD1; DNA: TGCGCCAGCAGTGATCCGGGACAGGGGGCCAATGAGCAGTTCTTC; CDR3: CASSDPGQGANEQFF
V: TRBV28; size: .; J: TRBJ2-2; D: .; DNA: TGTGCCAGCAGGCTTCCGCCTAGGAACACCGGGGAGCTGTTTTTT; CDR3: CASRLPPRNTGELFF
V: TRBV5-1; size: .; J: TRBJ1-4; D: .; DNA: TGCGCCAGCATGGGAGCAACTAATGAAAAACTGTTTTTT; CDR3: CASMGATNEKLFF
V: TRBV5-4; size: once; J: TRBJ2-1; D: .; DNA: TGTGCCAGCAGCTTGGCGGGGTCCCTAGGGAATGAGCAGTTCTTC; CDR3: CASSLAGSLGNEQFF
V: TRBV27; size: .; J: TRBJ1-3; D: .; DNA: TGTGCCAGCAGTTTAGATCCGGGCTCTGGAAACACCATATATTTT; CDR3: CASSLDPGSGNTIYF
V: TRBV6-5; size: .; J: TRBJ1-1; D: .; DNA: TGTGCCAGTTTGTTAGACGGACAGAACACTGAAGCTTTCTTT; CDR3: CASLLDGQNTEAFF
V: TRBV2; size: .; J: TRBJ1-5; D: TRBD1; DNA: TGTGCCAGCACCGGACAGGGGATGGCTCAGCCCCAGCATTTT; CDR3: CASTGQGMAQPQHF
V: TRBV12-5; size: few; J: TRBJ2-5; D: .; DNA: TGTGCTAGTGGGGGATATGGGGGGGGCGGCGTAAAGACCCAGTACTTC; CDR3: CASGGYGGGGVKTQYF
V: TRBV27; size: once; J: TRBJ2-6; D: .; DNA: TGTGCCAGCAGTCCGTCTGGGGCCAACGTCCTGACTTTC; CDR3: CASSPSGANVLTF
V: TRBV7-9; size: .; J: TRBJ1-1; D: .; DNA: TGTGCCGCCCATCCCGCAGGTAACACTGAAGCTTTCTTT; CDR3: CAAHPAGNTEAFF
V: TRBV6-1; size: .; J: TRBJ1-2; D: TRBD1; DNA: TGTGCCAGCACCCGAAGTGTGGACAGGGGCTCTGGCTACCCCTTC; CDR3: CASTRSVDRGSGYPF
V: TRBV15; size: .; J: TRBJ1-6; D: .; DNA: TGTGCCACCAGCAGAGGGTTACAGGGCACAAGGGATTCACCCCTCCACTTT; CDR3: CATSRGLQGTRDSPLHF
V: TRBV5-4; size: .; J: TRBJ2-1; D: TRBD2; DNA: TGTGCCAGCAGCCCGACGGGAGGCAATGAGCAGTTCTTC; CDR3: CASSPTGGNEQFF
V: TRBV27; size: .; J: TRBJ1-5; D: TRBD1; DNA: TGTGCCAGTAGTTCCGGGACAGGGGGTTTGTACTTGGGTCAGCCCCAGCATTTT; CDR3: CASSSGTGGLYLGQPQHF
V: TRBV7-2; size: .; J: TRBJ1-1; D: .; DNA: TGTGCCAGCAGCTTAGGCGGGGCGCTGGGCACTGAAGCTTTCTTT; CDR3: CASSLGGALGTEAFF
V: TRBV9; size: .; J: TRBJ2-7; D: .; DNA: TGTGCCAGCAGCGACGAAGCGGCTTCATGGGACGAGCAGTACTTC; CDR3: CASSDEAASWDEQYF
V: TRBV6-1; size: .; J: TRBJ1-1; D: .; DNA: TGTGCCAGCAGACGCGAACAGGGAACTGAAGCTTTCTTT; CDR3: CASRREQGTEAFF
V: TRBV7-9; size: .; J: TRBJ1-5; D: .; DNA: TGTGCCAGCAGCACTGGGCAGGTCAATCAGCCCCAGCATTTT; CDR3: CASSTGQVNQPQHF
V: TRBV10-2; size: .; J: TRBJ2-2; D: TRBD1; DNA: TGCGCCAGCAGTGAGCGGGACAGCCCAGCGAACACCGGGGAGCTGTTTTTT; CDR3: CASSERDSPANTGELFF
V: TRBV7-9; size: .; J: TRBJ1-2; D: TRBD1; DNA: TGTGCCAGCAGCTTAGAGAGGGGGCTGTATGGCTACACCTTC; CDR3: CASSLERGLYGYTF
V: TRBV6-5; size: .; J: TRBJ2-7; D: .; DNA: TGTGCCAGCAGAAGGGGCAGTCAATCCTACGAGCAGTACTTC; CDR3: CASRRGSQSYEQYF
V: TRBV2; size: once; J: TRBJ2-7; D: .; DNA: TGTGCCAGCAAAGGCCCCGCGCAGGGCCCATCCTACGAGCAGTACTTC; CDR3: CASKGPAQGPSYEQYF
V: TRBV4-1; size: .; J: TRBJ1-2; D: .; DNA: TGCGCCAGCAGCCAAGAGAGTGCGACATCTAACTATGGCTACACCTTC; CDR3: CASSQESATSNYGYTF